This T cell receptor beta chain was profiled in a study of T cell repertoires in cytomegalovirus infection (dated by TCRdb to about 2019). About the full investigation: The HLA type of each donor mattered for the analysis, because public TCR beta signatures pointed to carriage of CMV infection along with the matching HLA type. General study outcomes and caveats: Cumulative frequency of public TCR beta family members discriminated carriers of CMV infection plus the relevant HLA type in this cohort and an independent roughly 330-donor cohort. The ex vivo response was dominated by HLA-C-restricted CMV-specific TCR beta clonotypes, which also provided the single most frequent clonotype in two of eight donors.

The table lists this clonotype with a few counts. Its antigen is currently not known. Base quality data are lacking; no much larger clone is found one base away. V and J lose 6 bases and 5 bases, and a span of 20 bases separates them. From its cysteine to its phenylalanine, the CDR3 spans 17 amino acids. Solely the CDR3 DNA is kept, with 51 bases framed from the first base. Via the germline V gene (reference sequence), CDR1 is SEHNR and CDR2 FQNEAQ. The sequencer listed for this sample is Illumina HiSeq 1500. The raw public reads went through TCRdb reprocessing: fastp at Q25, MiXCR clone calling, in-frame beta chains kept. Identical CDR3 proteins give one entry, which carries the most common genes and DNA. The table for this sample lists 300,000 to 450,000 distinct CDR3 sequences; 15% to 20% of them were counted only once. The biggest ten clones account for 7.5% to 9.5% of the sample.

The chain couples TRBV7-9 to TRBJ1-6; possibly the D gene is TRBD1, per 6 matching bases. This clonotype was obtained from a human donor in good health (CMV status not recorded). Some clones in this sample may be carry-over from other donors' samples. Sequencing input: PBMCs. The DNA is TGTGCCAGCAGTCCTACATGGGGGGCGGCTAATAATTCACCCCTCCACTTT. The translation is CASSPTWGAANNSPLHF.